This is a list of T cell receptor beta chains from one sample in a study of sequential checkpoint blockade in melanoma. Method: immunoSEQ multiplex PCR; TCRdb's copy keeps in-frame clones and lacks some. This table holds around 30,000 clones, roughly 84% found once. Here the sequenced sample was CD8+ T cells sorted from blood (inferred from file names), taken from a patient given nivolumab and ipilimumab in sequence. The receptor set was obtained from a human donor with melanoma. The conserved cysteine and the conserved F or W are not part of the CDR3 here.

CDR3aa: ASIRGNTEAF
v_gene: TRBV7-9

CDR3aa: ASSQTSGRWTDTQY
v_gene: TRBV4-1

CDR3aa: ASILAGSYNEQF
v_gene: TRBV6-6

CDR3aa: ATSSWEEGVADTQY
v_gene: TRBV15

CDR3aa: ASSETRGTGNHEQY
v_gene: TRBV9

CDR3aa: ASSWEEGNTEAF
v_gene: TRBV9

CDR3aa: ASSQDLAYFPSEQY
v_gene: TRBV4-1

CDR3aa: ASSLEAGGAEETQY
v_gene: TRBV5-1

CDR3aa: ASSEGLAPLYEQY
v_gene: TRBV27

CDR3aa: ASSLGSGDTEAF
v_gene: TRBV13

CDR3aa: ASSFTHRTGKETQY
v_gene: TRBV5-1

CDR3aa: ASSQDTLWAGGPSTGELF
v_gene: TRBV4-1

CDR3aa: ASSRGVAYEQY
v_gene: TRBV18

CDR3aa: ASSHGTSGSGETQY
v_gene: TRBV5-4

CDR3aa: ASSQGQSSYNSPLH
v_gene: TRBV4-1

CDR3aa: ASSLDADRLSMVGYT
v_gene: TRBV7-9

CDR3aa: ASSVGVGTEAF
v_gene: TRBV9

CDR3aa: ASSLVYRAKWAQY
v_gene: TRBV7-2

CDR3aa: ASESGQGIGGYT
v_gene: TRBV5-1

CDR3aa: ASSPWGEGTEAF
v_gene: TRBV4-1

CDR3aa: ASSPEGAEDTQY
v_gene: TRBV7-2

CDR3aa: ASSEGLDLTYEQY
v_gene: TRBV2

CDR3aa: ASVGEGGELF
v_gene: TRBV19

CDR3aa: ASSQGWGGNQPQH
v_gene: TRBV4-1

CDR3aa: ASSLLTGVYHEQY
v_gene: TRBV7-9

CDR3aa: ASSLVGQPYEQY
v_gene: TRBV5-1

CDR3aa: ASSQSGSPYEQY
v_gene: TRBV28

CDR3aa: ASSWGTPGQAF
v_gene: TRBV7-2

CDR3aa: ASSQIPSEGEQY
v_gene: TRBV4-1

CDR3aa: ASSLSTGGYNEQF
v_gene: TRBV27

CDR3aa: ASSELRGLDQPQH
v_gene: TRBV10-2

CDR3aa: ASSPYGQGRTEAF
v_gene: TRBV7-2

CDR3aa: ASSLGTGFYEQY
v_gene: TRBV5-4

CDR3aa: ASSLPGLAIYEQY
v_gene: TRBV6-5

CDR3aa: ASSLYRSQETQY
v_gene: TRBV28

CDR3aa: ASSRGTQETQY
v_gene: TRBV28

CDR3aa: AWSVELERRSGELF
v_gene: TRBV30

CDR3aa: ASRPTTGFQPQH
v_gene: TRBV6-5

CDR3aa: ASSWWGGAAGGYT
v_gene: TRBV27

CDR3aa: ASSPRQGHNTEAF
v_gene: TRBV19

CDR3aa: AWSATPSGANVLT
v_gene: TRBV30

CDR3aa: ASSQASGGIYGYT
v_gene: TRBV4-1

CDR3aa: SVTGTDLLYEQY
v_gene: TRBV29-1

CDR3aa: ASSSSFYEQY
v_gene: TRBV7-2

CDR3aa: ASSYSTGRNEKLF
v_gene: TRBV6-5

CDR3aa: ASSFGHPWEQY
v_gene: TRBV27

CDR3aa: ASSPPESGGTGELF
v_gene: TRBV18